Each of the 12 T cell receptor beta chains below was sequenced from the same sample in a study of regulatory T cells in long-lasting Graves disease. Time point in this sample: newly diagnosed GD, antithyroid drugs for less than 3 months. After RNA was extracted from PBMCs, the TCR library was made from it. Arm-PCR of CDR3 regions and iRepertoire HTBI primers were used to build TCR beta libraries. TCRdb called the multiplex PCR reads again in MiXCR, with one record for every CDR3 protein. This table holds 500,000 or so distinct CDR3 sequences, about 16% found once. These sequences were also reported in another study, on T cells in Graves' hyperthyroidism and ophthalmopathy.

This specimen consisted of peripheral blood mononuclear cells (PBMCs), obtained at new diagnosis, from a patient treated with antithyroid drugs. The receptors here all came from a woman aged 35-65 years with Graves disease.

The genes are TRBV6-1 and TRBJ1-4; D unresolved. V was pared by 2 bases and J by 4 bases, with 8 bases between. CDR3 size: 14 residues. Germline values: CDR1 MNHNS, CDR2 SASEGT. CDR3 nucleotide sequence: TGTGCCAGCAGTGAAAATGCGATTAATGAAAAACTGTTTTTT. It is translated as CASSENAINEKLFF.

CDR3 sequence: CATQEGHGTEAFF. The CDR3 nucleotides read TGCGCCACCCAGGAGGGCCACGGCACTGAAGCTTTCTTT. The chain employs TRBV10-1 and TRBJ1-1; D is undetermined. CDR3 length equals 13 residues. The V gene's germline CDR1 is WNHNN and CDR2 SYGVQD (reference sequence). Trimming left V 10 bases short and J 4 bases short, with 16 bases between.

In its sample, this clonotype was seen many times. The V and J genes are TRBV10-3 and TRBJ2-7; D tentatively reads TRBD1 or TRBD2 (5 bases each). Germline V gene sequence: CDR1 ENHRY, CDR2 SYGVKD. This CDR3 is built from 13 residues. V was shortened by 6 bases and J by 0 bases, with 9 bases between the two germline ends. The CDR3: CAIRGTDSYEQYF. The DNA of the CDR3 is TGTGCCATCAGAGGGACGGACTCCTACGAGCAGTACTTC.

This clonotype came up many times. Written as DNA, the CDR3 is TGCGCCAGCAGCCTACCCGGACAGGGAGGCACAGATACGCAGTATTTT. Its protein product is CASSLPGQGGTDTQYF. V and J are TRBV5-1 and TRBJ2-3; 8 nucleotides agree with TRBD1. Germline-derived CDR1 and CDR2 are SGHRS and YFSETQ. The CDR3 totals 16 residues. V was pared by 4 bases and J by 1 base, with 8 bases of the junction left unmatched.

Concerning this clonotype: It may be a read error: a sequence one base away is much more abundant. The rearrangement links TRBV6-2 or TRBV6-3 to TRBJ2-5; D gene uncertain. Looked up from germline, CDR1 is MNHEY and CDR2 is SVGEGT. The CDR3 is 13 residues long. Trimming pared 5 bases from V and 1 base from J, leaving 8 bases between. DNA of the CDR3: TGTGCCAGCAGTGAAGGGCTCCAAGAGACCCAGTACTTC. Amino acid sequence: CASSEGLQETQYF.

A word on this clonotype: A much bigger clone sits one base away, suggesting this may be a read error. V usage is TRBV6-1 and J usage is TRBJ1-1; TRBD1 is a possible D gene (6 bases). The V end lost 7 bases, the J end lost 1 base, and 16 bases lay between the germline ends. The CDR3 extends over 15 amino acids. Germline V gene sequence: CDR1 MNHNS, CDR2 SASEGT. This CDR3 reads CASIQPGQANTEAFF. In DNA, the CDR3 is TGTGCCAGCATCCAACCGGGACAAGCGAACACTGAAGCTTTCTTT.

In its sample, this clonotype was seen many times. Relative to the germline gene, one junction end is altered; a read error may explain this. CDR3 nucleotide sequence: TGCGCCAGCAGCTTCTCGGGCCTGAACACTGAAGCTTTCTTT. Translation gives CASSFSGLNTEAFF. This chain joins TRBV12-3 or TRBV12-4 and TRBJ1-1; D gene ambiguous. The CDR3 sequence is 14 residues long.

This clonotype was detected only a few times. This chain uses TRBV7-9 with TRBJ1-2; 9 nucleotides line up with TRBD1. The CDR3 consists of 16 residues. Per germline, CDR1 SEHNR and CDR2 FQNEAQ (reference sequence). V shed 1 base and J 3 bases; nucleotides not matched to a gene: 6. CDR3 nucleotide sequence: TGTGCCAGCAGCTTAGGTGCGGGACAGGGCTACTATGGCTACACCTTC. Protein product: CASSLGAGQGYYGYTF.

The V gene is TRBV2, the J gene TRBJ2-2; TRBD2 might be the D (6 bases). Germline values: CDR1 SNHLY, CDR2 FYNNEI. The CDR3 spans 16 residues. The V end was cut by 6 bases, the J end by 4 bases, with 18 bases between. CDR3 coding DNA: TGTGCCAGCAGAACCGGACCGCCGCGGGGCACCGGGGAGCTGTTTTTT. This sequence encodes CASRTGPPRGTGELFF.

The sample holds a few counts of this clonotype. One end of the junction does not line up with germline, which may come from a read error. The V and J genes are TRBV11-2 and TRBJ1-4; D not resolved. CDR1 and CDR2 from the germline V gene are SGHAT and FQNNGV. CDR3 length equals 13 residues. This CDR3 reads CASSSVGVVKPFF. The CDR3 DNA follows: TGTGCCAGCAGCTCTGTGGGTGTCGTAAAACCGTTTTTT.

This clonotype was counted many times. The J gene is TRBJ1-1, the V gene TRBV2, with a possible D match to TRBD1 (5 bases). Germline V CDR1 and CDR2: SNHLY, FYNNEI. This CDR3 is 12 amino acids long. V lost 5 bases and J lost 4, with 8 bases in between. This chain's CDR3 is CASSYRSTEAFF. CDR3 bases: TGTGCCAGCAGTTACAGGTCCACTGAAGCTTTCTTT.

This clonotype showed up many times. The chain has TRBV10-3 and TRBJ1-1, with a tentative D call TRBD1 (5 bases). The CDR3 runs to 15 residues. Trimming pared 5 bases from V and 6 bases from J, leaving 19 bases between. Looked up from germline, CDR1 is ENHRY and CDR2 is SYGVKD. CDR3 amino acids: CAISWRSAGMAEAFF. DNA of the CDR3: TGTGCCATCAGTTGGCGGTCGGCAGGGATGGCTGAAGCTTTCTTT.